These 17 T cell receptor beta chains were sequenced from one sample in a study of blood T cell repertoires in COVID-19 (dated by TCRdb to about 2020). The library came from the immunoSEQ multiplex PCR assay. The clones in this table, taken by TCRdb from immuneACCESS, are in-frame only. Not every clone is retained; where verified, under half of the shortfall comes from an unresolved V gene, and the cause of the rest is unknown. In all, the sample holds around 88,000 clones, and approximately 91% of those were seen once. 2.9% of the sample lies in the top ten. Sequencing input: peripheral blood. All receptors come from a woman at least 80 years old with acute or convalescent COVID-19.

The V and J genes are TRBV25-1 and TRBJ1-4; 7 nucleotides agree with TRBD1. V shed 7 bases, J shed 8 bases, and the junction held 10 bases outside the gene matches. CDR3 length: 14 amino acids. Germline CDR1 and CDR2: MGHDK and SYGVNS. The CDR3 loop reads CASNNRGLGEKLFF. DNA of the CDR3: TGTGCCAGCAATAACAGGGGTTTGGGGGAAAAACTGTTTTTT.

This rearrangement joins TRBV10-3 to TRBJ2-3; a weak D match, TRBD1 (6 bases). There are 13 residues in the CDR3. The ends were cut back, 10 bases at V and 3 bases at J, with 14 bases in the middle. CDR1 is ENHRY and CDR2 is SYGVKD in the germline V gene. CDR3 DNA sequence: TGTGCCACTGGACAGTTGGGGACAGATACGCAGTATTTT. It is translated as CATGQLGTDTQYF.

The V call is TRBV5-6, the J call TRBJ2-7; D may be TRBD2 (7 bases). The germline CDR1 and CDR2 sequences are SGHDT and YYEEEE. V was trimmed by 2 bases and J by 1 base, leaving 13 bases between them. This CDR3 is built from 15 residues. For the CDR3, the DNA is TGTGCCAGCAGCTTCTTGGGAGGGGGGTCCTACGAGCAGTACTTC. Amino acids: CASSFLGGGSYEQYF.

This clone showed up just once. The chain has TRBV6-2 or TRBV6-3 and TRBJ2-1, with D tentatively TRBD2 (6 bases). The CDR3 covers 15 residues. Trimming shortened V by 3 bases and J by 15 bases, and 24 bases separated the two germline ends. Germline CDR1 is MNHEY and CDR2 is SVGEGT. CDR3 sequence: CASSYSGIWEVSGFF. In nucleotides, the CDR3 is TGTGCCAGCAGTTATTCGGGGATATGGGAGGTTAGTGGGTTCTTC.

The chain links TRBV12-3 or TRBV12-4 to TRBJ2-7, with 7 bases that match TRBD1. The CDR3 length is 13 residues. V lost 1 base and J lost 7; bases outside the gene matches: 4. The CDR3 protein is CASSLVKTGEQYF. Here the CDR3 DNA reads TGTGCCAGCAGTTTAGTTAAGACAGGGGAGCAGTACTTC.

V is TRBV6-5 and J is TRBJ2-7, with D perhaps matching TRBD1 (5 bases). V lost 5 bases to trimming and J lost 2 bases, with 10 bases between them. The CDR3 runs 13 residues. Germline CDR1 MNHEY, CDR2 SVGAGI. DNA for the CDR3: TGTGCCAGCAGTCAGACAGTAGCCTACGAGCAGTACTTC. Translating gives CASSQTVAYEQYF.

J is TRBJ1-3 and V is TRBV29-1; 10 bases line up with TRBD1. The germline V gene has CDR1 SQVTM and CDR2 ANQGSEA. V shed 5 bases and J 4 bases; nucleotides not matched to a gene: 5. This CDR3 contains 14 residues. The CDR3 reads CSVSGTGVGNTIYF. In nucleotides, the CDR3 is TGCAGCGTTTCTGGGACAGGGGTCGGAAACACCATATATTTT.

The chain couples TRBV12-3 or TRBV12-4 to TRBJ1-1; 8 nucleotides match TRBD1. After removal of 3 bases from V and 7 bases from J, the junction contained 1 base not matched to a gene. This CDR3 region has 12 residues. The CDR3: CASSLGTGEAFF. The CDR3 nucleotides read TGTGCCAGCAGTTTGGGGACAGGTGAAGCTTTCTTT.

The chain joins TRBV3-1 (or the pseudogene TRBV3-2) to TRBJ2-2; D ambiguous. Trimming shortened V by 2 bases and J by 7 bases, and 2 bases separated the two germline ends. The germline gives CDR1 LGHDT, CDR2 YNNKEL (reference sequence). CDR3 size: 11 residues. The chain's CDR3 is CASSQLGELFF. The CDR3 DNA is TGTGCCAGCAGCCAACTCGGGGAGCTGTTTTTT.

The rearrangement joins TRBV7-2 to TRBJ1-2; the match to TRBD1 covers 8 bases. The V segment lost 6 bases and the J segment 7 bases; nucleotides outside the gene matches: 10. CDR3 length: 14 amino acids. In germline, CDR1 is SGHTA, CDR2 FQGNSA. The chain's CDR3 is CASSPGGSRGGYTF. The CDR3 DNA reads TGTGCCAGCAGTCCAGGGGGCTCGAGGGGTGGCTACACCTTC.

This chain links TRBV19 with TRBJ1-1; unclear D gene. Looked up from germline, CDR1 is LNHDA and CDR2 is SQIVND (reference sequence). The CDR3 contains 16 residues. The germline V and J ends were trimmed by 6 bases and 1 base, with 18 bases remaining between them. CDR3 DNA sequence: TGTGCCAGTAGGATCCCTGGCGGAGGGAGGAACACTGAAGCTTTCTTT. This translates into CASRIPGGGRNTEAFF.

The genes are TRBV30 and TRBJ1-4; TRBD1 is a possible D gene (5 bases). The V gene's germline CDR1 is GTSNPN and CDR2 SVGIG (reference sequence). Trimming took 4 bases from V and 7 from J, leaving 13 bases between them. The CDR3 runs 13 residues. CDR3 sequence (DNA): TGTGCCTGGACCTTAGCGGGGGGTGAAAAACTGTTTTTT. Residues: CAWTLAGGEKLFF.

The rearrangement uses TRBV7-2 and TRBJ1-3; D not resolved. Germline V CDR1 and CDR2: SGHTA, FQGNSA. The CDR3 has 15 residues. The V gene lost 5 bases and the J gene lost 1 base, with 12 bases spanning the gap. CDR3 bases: TGTGCCAGCAGCCTCGCGGGGAATTCTGGAAACACCATATATTTT. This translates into CASSLAGNSGNTIYF.

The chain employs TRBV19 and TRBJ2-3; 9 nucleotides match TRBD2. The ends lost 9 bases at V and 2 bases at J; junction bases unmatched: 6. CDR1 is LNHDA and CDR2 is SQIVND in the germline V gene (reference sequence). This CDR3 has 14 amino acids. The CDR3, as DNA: TGTGCCAGGGTGCGGGGGGGCCCCACAGATACGCAGTATTTT. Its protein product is CARVRGGPTDTQYF.

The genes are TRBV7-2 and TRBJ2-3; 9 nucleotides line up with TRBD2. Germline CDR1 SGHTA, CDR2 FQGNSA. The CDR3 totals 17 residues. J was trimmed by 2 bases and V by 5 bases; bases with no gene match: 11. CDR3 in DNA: TGTGCCAGCAGCCAGAGGTCTAGCGGGATTCACACAGATACGCAGTATTTT. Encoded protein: CASSQRSSGIHTDTQYF.

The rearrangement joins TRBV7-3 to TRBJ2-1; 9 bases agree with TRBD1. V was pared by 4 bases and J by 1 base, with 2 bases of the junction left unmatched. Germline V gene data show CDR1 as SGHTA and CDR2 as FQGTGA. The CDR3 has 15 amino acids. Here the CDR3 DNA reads TGTGCCAGCAGCTCCGGGACAGGGTCCTACAATGAGCAGTTCTTC. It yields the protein CASSSGTGSYNEQFF.

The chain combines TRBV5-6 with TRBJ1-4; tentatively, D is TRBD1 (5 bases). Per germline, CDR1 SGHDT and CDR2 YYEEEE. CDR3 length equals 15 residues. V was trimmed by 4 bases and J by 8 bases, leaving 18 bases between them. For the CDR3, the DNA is TGTGCCAGCAGCATGTATGTAGGCAGGGAAGAAAAACTGTTTTTT. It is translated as CASSMYVGREEKLFF.